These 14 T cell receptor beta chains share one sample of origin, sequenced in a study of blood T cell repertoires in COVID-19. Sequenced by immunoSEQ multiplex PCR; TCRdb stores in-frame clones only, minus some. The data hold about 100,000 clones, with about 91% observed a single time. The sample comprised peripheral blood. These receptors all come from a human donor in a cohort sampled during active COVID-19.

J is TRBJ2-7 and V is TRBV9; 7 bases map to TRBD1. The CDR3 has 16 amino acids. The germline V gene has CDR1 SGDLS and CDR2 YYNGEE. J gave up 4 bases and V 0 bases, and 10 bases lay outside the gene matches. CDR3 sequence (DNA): TGTGCCAGCAGCGTAGGAGACAGGGTCCCTTTTTACGAGCAGTACTTC. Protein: CASSVGDRVPFYEQYF.

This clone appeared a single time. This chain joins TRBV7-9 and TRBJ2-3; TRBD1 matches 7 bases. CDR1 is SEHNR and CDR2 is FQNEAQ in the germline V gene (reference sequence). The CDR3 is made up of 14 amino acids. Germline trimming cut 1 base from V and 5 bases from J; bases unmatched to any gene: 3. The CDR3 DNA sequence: TGTGCCAGCAGCTTAGACCGGACAGGAGATACGCAGTATTTT. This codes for CASSLDRTGDTQYF.

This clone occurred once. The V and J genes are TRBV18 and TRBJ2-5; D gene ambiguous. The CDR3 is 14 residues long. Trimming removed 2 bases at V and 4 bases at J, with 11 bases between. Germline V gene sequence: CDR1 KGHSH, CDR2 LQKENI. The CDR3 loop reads CASSPGLTLETQYF. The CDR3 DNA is TGTGCCAGCTCACCAGGGCTCACTCTAGAGACCCAGTACTTC.

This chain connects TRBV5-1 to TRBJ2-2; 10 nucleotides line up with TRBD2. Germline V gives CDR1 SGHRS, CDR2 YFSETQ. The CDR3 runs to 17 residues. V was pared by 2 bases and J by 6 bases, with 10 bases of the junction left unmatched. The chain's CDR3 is CASSFDRAGGVSGELFF. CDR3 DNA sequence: TGCGCCAGCAGCTTCGACAGAGCGGGAGGGGTCTCCGGGGAGCTGTTTTTT. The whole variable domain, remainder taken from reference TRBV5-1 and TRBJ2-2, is KAGVTQTPRYLIKTRGQQVTLSCSPISGHRSVSWYQQTPGQGLQFLFEYFSETQRNKGNFPGRFSGRQFSNSRSEMNVSTLELGDSALYLCASSFDRAGGVSGELFFGEGSRLTVL.

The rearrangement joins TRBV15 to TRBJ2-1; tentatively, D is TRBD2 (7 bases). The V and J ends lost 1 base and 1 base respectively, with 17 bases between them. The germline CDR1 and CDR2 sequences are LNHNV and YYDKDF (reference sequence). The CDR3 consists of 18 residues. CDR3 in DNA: TGTGCCACCAGCAGAGGGGGGGGCGCAGATGGTTCCTACAATGAGCAGTTCTTC. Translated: CATSRGGGADGSYNEQFF.

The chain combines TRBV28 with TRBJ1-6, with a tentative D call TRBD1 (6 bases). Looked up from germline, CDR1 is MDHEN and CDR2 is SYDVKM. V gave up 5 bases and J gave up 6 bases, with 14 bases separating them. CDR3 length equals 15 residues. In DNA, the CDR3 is TGTGCCAGCAGTCCCAGACAGGCGGGTAATTCACCCCTCCACTTT. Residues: CASSPRQAGNSPLHF.

CDR3 residues: CASSPSSENYNEQFF. Here the CDR3 DNA reads TGTGCCAGCAGCCCCTCTAGCGAGAACTACAATGAGCAGTTCTTC. The J gene is TRBJ2-1, the V gene TRBV9, with D possibly TRBD2 on 6 matching bases. Trimming cost V 4 bases and J 3 bases, with 14 bases left between them. Germline V lookup: CDR1 SGDLS, CDR2 YYNGEE. The CDR3 covers 15 residues.

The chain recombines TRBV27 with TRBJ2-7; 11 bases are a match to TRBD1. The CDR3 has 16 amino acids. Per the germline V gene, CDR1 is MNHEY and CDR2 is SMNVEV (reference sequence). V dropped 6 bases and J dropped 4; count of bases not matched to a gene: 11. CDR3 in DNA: TGTGCCAGCAGGGCTCTGGGACAGGGGGTTGGATACGAGCAGTACTTC. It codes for CASRALGQGVGYEQYF.

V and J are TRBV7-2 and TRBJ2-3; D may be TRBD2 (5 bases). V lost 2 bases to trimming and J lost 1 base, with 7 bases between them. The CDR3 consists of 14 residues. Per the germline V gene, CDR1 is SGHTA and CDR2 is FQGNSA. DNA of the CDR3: TGTGCCAGCAGCTTAAAAGCGGGCACAGATACGCAGTATTTT. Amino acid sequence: CASSLKAGTDTQYF.

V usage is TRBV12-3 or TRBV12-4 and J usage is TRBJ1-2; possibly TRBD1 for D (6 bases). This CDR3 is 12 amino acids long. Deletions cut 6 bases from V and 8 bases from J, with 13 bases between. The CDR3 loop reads CASSQGGYGYTF. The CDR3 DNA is TGTGCCAGCAGCCAAGGGGGTTACGGCTACACCTTC.

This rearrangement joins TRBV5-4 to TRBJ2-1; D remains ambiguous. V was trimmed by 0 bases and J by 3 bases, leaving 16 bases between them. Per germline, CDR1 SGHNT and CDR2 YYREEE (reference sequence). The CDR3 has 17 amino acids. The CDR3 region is CASSLGSGQPNYNEQFF. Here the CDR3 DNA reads TGTGCCAGCAGCTTGGGATCTGGGCAGCCCAACTACAATGAGCAGTTCTTC.

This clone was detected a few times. CDR3 protein: CATTPGTGAYEQYF. The CDR3 DNA is TGTGCCACAACCCCCGGGACAGGGGCCTACGAGCAGTACTTC. The chain recombines TRBV19 with TRBJ2-7, with TRBD1 matching 10 bases. Germline CDR1 LNHDA, CDR2 SQIVND (reference sequence). The CDR3 has 14 amino acids. J gave up 2 bases and V 10 bases, and 8 bases lay outside the gene matches.

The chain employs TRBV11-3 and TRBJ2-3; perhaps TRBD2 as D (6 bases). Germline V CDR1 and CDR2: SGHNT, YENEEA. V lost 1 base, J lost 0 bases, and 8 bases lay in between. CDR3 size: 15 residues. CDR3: CASSLGGTSTDTQYF. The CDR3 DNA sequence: TGTGCCAGCAGCTTAGGCGGGACGAGCACAGATACGCAGTATTTT.

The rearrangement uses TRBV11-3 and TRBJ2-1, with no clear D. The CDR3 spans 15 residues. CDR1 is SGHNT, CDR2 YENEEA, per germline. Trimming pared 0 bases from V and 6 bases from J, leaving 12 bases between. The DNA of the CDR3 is TGTGCCAGCAGCTTAGATCATCGGTGGGCCAATGAGCAGTTCTTC. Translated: CASSLDHRWANEQFF.